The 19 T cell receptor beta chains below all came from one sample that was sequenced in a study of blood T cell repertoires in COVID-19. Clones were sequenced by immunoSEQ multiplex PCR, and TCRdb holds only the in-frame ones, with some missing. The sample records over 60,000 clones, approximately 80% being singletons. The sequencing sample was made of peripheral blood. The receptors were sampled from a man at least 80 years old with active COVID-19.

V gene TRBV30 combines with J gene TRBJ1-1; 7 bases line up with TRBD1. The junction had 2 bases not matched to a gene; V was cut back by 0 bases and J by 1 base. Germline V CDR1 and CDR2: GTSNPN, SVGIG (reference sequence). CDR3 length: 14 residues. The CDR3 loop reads CAWSVPGGNTEAFF. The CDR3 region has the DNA TGTGCCTGGAGTGTACCAGGGGGGAACACTGAAGCTTTCTTT.

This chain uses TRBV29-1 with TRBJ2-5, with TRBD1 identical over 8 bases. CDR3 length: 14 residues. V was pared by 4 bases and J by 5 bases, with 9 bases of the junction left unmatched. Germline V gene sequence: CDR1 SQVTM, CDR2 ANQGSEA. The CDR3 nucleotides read TGCAGCGTTGTGTGGCAGGGGGCTACCGAGACCCAGTACTTC. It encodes CSVVWQGATETQYF.

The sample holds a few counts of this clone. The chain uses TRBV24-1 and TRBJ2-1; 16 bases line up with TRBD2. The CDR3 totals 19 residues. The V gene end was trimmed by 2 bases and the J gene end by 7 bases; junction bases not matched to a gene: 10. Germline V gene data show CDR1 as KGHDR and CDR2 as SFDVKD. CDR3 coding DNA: TGTGCCACCAGTGATTCGCCGGGACTAGCGGGAGGGCCGTCGAATGAGCAGTTCTTC. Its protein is CATSDSPGLAGGPSNEQFF.

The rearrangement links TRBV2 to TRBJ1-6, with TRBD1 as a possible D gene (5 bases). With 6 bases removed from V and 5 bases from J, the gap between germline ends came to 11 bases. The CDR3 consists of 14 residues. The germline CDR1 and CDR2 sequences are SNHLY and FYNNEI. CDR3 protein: CASSPTGDNSPLHF. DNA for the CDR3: TGTGCCAGCAGCCCTACGGGGGATAATTCACCCCTCCACTTT.

CDR3 amino acids: CASSYEAGGGGELFF. The CDR3 nucleotides read TGTGCCAGCAGTTACGAAGCGGGAGGGGGCGGGGAGCTGTTTTTT. The chain combines TRBV6-5 with TRBJ2-2; the match to TRBD2 covers 10 bases. CDR1 and CDR2 (germline): MNHEY, SVGAGI. The trim removed 2 bases at V and 7 bases at J, leaving 4 bases unmatched. The CDR3 is made up of 15 amino acids.

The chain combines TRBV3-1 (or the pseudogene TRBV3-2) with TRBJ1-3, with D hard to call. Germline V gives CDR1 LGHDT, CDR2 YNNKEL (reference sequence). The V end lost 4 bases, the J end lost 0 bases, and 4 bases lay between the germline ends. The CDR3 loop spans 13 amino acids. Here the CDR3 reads CASSPYSGNTIYF. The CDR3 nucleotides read TGTGCCAGCAGCCCTTACTCTGGAAACACCATATATTTT.

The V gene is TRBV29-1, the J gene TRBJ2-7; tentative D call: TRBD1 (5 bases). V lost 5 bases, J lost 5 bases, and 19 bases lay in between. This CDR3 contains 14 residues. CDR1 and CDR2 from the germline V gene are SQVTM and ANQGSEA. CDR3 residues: CSVLLSGLTNEQYF. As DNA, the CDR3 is TGCAGCGTTCTGCTGTCAGGGTTAACCAACGAGCAGTACTTC.

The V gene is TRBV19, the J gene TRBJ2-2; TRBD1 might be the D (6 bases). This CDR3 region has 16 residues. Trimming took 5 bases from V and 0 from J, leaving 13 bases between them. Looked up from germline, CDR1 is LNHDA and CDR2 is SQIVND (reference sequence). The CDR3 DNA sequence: TGTGCCAGTAGTCCCCAAGACAGGACGAACACCGGGGAGCTGTTTTTT. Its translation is CASSPQDRTNTGELFF.

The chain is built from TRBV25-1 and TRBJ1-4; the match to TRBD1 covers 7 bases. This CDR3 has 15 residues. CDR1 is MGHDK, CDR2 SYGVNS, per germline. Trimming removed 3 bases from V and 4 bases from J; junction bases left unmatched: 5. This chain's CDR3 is CASSDTGQINEKLFF. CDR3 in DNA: TGTGCCAGCAGTGATACGGGACAGATTAATGAAAAACTGTTTTTT. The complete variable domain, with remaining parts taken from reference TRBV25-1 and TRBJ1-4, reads EADIYQTPRYLVIGTGKKITLECSQTMGHDKMYWYQQDPGMELHLIHYSYGVNSTEKGDLSSESTVSRIRTEHFPLTLESARPSHTSQYLCASSDTGQINEKLFFGSGTQLSVL.

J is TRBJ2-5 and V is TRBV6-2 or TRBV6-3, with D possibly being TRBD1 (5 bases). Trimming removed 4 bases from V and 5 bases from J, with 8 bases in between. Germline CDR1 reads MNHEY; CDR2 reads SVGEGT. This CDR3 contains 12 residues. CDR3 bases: TGTGCCAGCAGTTGGAAGGGGGAGACCCAGTACTTC. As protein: CASSWKGETQYF.

The CDR3 DNA sequence: TGTGCCAGCAGCTCTGACAGGGCTAATAACTATGGCTACACCTTC. Its translation is CASSSDRANNYGYTF. This chain links TRBV5-6 with TRBJ1-2; 7 nucleotides align to TRBD1. Germline lookup yields CDR1 SGHDT and CDR2 YYEEEE. The CDR3 covers 15 residues. Unmatched junction bases numbered 6, after V lost 3 bases and J lost 1 base.

The CDR3 here is CASSQGKLAGGQETQYF. The CDR3 DNA sequence: TGTGCCAGCAGTCAAGGGAAACTAGCGGGGGGTCAAGAGACCCAGTACTTC. The chain couples TRBV7-9 to TRBJ2-5; the match to TRBD2 covers 12 bases. The CDR3 is 17 residues long. Germline CDR1 SEHNR, CDR2 FQNEAQ (reference sequence). V gave up 6 bases and J gave up 2 bases; unmatched junction bases: 10.

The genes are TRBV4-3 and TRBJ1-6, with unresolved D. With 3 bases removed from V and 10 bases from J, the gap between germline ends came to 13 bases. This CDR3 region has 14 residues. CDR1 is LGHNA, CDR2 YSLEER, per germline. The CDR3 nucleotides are TGCGCCAGCAGCCATGCGGACCGCGGGTCACCCCTCCACTTT. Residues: CASSHADRGSPLHF.

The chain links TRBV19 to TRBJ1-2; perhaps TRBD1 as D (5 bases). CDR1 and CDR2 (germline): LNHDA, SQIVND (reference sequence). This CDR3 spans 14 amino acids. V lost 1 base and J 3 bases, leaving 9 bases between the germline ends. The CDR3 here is CASSIGTRDYGYTF. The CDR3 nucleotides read TGTGCCAGTAGTATAGGGACACGGGACTATGGCTACACCTTC.

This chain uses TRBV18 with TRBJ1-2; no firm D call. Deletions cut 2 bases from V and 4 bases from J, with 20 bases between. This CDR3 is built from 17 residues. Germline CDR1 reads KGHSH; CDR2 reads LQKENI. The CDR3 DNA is TGTGCCAGCTCACCAAAGACACCCACCTCTATGTTCTATGGCTACACCTTC. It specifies CASSPKTPTSMFYGYTF.

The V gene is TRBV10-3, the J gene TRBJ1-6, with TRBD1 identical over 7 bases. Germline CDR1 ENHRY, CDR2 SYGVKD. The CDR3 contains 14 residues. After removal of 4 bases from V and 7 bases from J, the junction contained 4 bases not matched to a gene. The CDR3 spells CAISGTGENSPLHF. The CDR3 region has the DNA TGTGCCATCAGTGGAACAGGGGAGAATTCACCCCTCCACTTT.

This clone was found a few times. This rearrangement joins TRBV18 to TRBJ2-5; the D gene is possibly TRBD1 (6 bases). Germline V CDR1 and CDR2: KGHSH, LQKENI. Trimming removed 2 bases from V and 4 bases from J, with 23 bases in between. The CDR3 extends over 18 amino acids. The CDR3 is CASSPTGGRGISRETQYF. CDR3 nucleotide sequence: TGTGCCAGCTCACCAACGGGCGGCAGGGGAATTTCTAGAGAGACCCAGTACTTC.

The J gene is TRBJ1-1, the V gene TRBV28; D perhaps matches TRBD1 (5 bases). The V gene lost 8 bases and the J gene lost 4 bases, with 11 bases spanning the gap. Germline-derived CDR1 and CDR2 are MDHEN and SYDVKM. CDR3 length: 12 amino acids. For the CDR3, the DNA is TGTGCCAGCGTGGGGGGTCCCACTGAAGCTTTCTTT. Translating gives CASVGGPTEAFF.

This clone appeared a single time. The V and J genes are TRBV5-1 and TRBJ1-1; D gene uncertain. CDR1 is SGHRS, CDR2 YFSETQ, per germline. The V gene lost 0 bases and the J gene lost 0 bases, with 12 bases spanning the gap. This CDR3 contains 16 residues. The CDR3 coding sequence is TGCGCCAGCAGCTTGGGTTCTACCTCGCTGAACACTGAAGCTTTCTTT. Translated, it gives CASSLGSTSLNTEAFF. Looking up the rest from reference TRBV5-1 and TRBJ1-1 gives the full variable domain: KAGVTQTPRYLIKTRGQQVTLSCSPISGHRSVSWYQQTPGQGLQFLFEYFSETQRNKGNFPGRFSGRQFSNSRSEMNVSTLELGDSALYLCASSLGSTSLNTEAFFGQGTRLTVV.